This TCR beta chain was sequenced for a study of blood T cells in healthy people across ages (dated by TCRdb to 2013 to 2016). Turning to the overall study: In model experiments, template switching captured about one uniquely barcoded TCR beta cDNA molecule for every two T cells. To track age-related changes in TCR beta repertoire diversity, the study relied on deep sequencing normalized with unique cDNA molecular identifiers. The donors were split into four age groups: young (average around 15 years), middle-aged (39), aged (about 56) and long-lived (approximately 89). To avoid experimental bias, donors of different ages were randomly spread across the sequencing lanes. For two donors (one aged 18 to 29 and one aged 80 or older), the study analyzed two additional independent replicas of 1 million unique cDNA reads from the same blood draw. The paper as a whole reports these results and caveats: Bulk unsorted PBMC profiling prevented conclusive comparison of naive and antigen-experienced compartments. Estimates of total diversity based on one million sequenced T cells were considered lower bounds and underestimates. Because donor CMV infection status was unknown, age-related changes in expanded clonotypes were potentially confounded. Compared with the aged group, the long-lived group had more naive CD4+ T cells, fewer expanded clones and increased TCR diversity, suggesting age selection. Observed TCR beta diversity correlated strongly with the percentage of naive T cells measured by flow cytometry. Observed TCR beta diversity per million T cells fell roughly linearly with age, and a significant reduction was already apparent by age around 39.

This clonotype was picked up one time. The clone's antigen remains unknown. Per-base quality was not reported, and no clone a single base away is much larger than it. Library preparation used 5' RACE. The sequencing machine was an Illumina HiSeq 2500. A second PCR of roughly 7 to 12 cycles was performed with a sample-barcoded 5' primer and a J-beta primer mix. A unique molecular identifier was introduced onto each TCR beta cDNA molecule by a template-switch 5' adaptor carrying 12 random nucleotides. Each sample yielded at least 2.5 million CDR3-containing paired-end reads. First-strand cDNA was synthesized from all RNA with the Mint cDNA synthesis kit, primed by a TRBC-specific oligonucleotide. Following uracil-DNA glycosylase treatment, a first 18-cycle PCR with universal primers M1SS and BC2_uni_R was performed on all cDNA. The authors processed their data as follows. For normalization, 1 million high-quality reads, each with a distinct molecular identifier, were randomly selected from each sample. Instead of being binned into consensus sequences, reads with shared molecular identifiers were discarded. MiTCR, with a Q25 quality threshold and the strictest error-elimination algorithm, was used for CDR3 identification, clonotype clustering and error correction. A nonparametric unseen species model with Euler transformation was used to estimate lower-bound total TCR beta diversity. The public reads were reanalyzed by TCRdb: fastp trimming at Q25, MiXCR alignment, in-frame beta chains only. Each entry merges the rows of one CDR3 protein and shows their most common DNA and genes. The V and J calls here are based on TCRdb, not the publication. The sample table records 1,300,000 or so distinct CDR3 sequences; approximately 63% of these occur just once. Roughly 7% of the sample is taken by the ten largest.

Systemically healthy Caucasian individuals from Russia, some 40 in total and aged about 6 to 90 years, were included as donors. Ten milliliters of peripheral blood were drawn from each donor into EDTA-treated Vacutainer tubes. Ficoll-Paque density-gradient centrifugation was used to isolate PBMCs, with at least 7 million obtained per sample. Trizol reagent was used to extract total RNA from PBMCs, with at least 6 micrograms per sample. For every donor, an aliquot of PBMCs went through flow cytometry to measure the percentages of naive CD45RAhigh/CD27high T cells. This receptor was identified in a young man in good health. The sequencing input was blood.

The sequence in DNA is TGCGCCAGCAGCCAGCTGCTTGGGGCTAGCGGATCCTACGAGCAGTACTTC. The encoded protein is CASSQLLGASGSYEQYF. The rearrangement joined TRBV4-1 to TRBJ2-5; TRBD2 lines up with 7 middle nucleotides. The DNA end lines up better with TRBJ2-7; the J call may be wrong. From a lookup of the germline V gene, CDR1 and CDR2 are MGHRA and YSYEKL. From the cysteine through the phenylalanine, the CDR3 covers 17 amino acids. The CDR3 DNA has 51 bases and is translated from base 1.